The 14 T cell receptor beta chains listed next were all sequenced from one sample in a study of control samples from healthy donors and cancer patients (dated by TCRdb to about 2020). Library creation used the immunoSEQ multiplex PCR assay. Imported from immuneACCESS, the table was reduced by TCRdb to in-frame sequences with V and J called. These copies leave out some clones; in studies compared against another copy, an unresolved V gene accounts for under half, and the cause of the remainder is not known. The sample records more than 100,000 clones, more than 85% of which are singletons. 6% to 8.5% of the sample is taken by the ten largest. Sequencing was carried out using blood. All receptors derive from a woman aged 18 to 35 in good health.

The rearrangement uses TRBV5-6 and TRBJ1-1, with a possible D match to TRBD1 (5 bases). Per germline, CDR1 SGHDT and CDR2 YYEEEE. The CDR3 has 12 amino acids. The V and J ends lost 0 bases and 5 bases respectively, with 5 bases between them. CDR3 sequence reads: CASSLGQTEAFF. The CDR3, as DNA: TGTGCCAGCAGCTTGGGACAGACTGAAGCTTTCTTT.

The chain carries TRBV18 and TRBJ1-2; possibly TRBD1 for D (6 bases). The CDR3 extends over 14 amino acids. The V gene lost 1 base and the J gene lost 7 bases, with 13 bases spanning the gap. Per the germline V gene, CDR1 is KGHSH and CDR2 is LQKENI. The CDR3 loop reads CASSPLDRLIGYTF. In DNA, the CDR3 is TGTGCCAGCTCACCACTCGACAGGTTGATTGGCTACACCTTC.

The chain links TRBV7-2 to TRBJ2-2; the D is unclear. The CDR3 runs to 12 residues. The V gene lost 4 bases and the J gene lost 7 bases, with 7 bases spanning the gap. CDR1 is SGHTA and CDR2 is FQGNSA in the germline V gene. CDR3 in amino acids: CASSSYSGELFF. The CDR3 coding sequence is TGTGCCAGCAGCTCTTATAGCGGGGAGCTGTTTTTT.

This chain joins TRBV28 and TRBJ1-1; 9 nucleotides agree with TRBD1. This CDR3 spans 15 amino acids. Germline CDR1 reads MDHEN; CDR2 reads SYDVKM. J gave up 3 bases and V 6 bases, and 8 bases lay outside the gene matches. The CDR3 spells CASSTGGRMDTEAFF. The CDR3 DNA reads as TGTGCCAGCAGCACAGGGGGCAGAATGGACACTGAAGCTTTCTTT.

The chain is built from TRBV29-1 and TRBJ2-3; D is unresolved. CDR1 is SQVTM, CDR2 ANQGSEA, per germline. CDR3 length: 14 residues. V lost 1 base and J lost 5, with 13 bases in between. The DNA of the CDR3 is TGCAGCGTTGAAGGGTCTCCCCGGGTAGATACGCAGTATTTT. This gives the protein CSVEGSPRVDTQYF.

The genes are TRBV7-6 and TRBJ1-6; no clear D gene. This CDR3 contains 15 residues. Trimming took off 1 base at V and 7 bases at J, with 11 bases between the two ends. Germline CDR1 and CDR2: SGHVS and FNYEAQ. CDR3 sequence reads: CASSLVVGLNSPLHF. CDR3 DNA sequence: TGTGCCAGCAGCTTAGTGGTAGGACTCAATTCACCCCTCCACTTT.

The CDR3 nucleotides read TGTGCCAGCAGCCCCGGACTAGGTTTTTACGAGCAGTACTTC. Translated, it gives CASSPGLGFYEQYF. V usage is TRBV5-5 and J usage is TRBJ2-7, with 7 bases lining up with TRBD2. V gave up 4 bases and J gave up 4 bases; unmatched junction bases: 8. This CDR3 region has 14 residues. Germline lookup yields CDR1 SGHKS and CDR2 YYEKEE (reference sequence). The complete variable domain, with remaining parts taken from reference TRBV5-5 and TRBJ2-7, reads DAGVTQSPTHLIKTRGQQVTLRCSPISGHKSVSWYQQVLGQGPQFIFQYYEKEERGRGNFPDRFSARQFPNYSSELNVNALLLGDSALYLCASSPGLGFYEQYFGPGTRLTVT.

The genes are TRBV25-1 and TRBJ1-2; the D is unclear. This CDR3 region has 15 residues. The germline gives CDR1 MGHDK, CDR2 SYGVNS. Trimming stripped 1 base from V and 6 bases from J, with 15 bases between. CDR3 DNA: TGTGCCAGCAGTGAATCGGTCACAACTTATAATGGCTACACCTTC. Amino acids: CASSESVTTYNGYTF.

The chain recombines TRBV28 with TRBJ1-2, with unresolved D. Germline V gene sequence: CDR1 MDHEN, CDR2 SYDVKM. The CDR3 length is 12 residues. Trimming stripped 3 bases from V and 7 bases from J, with 9 bases between. The CDR3 reads CASSLAPFGYTF. DNA for the CDR3: TGTGCCAGCAGTTTGGCTCCGTTTGGCTACACCTTC.

This sequence joins TRBV19 and TRBJ2-1; 7 bases match TRBD2. Trimming took 9 bases from V and 7 from J; bases not matched to a gene: 6. The CDR3 is 12 amino acids. The germline V gene encodes CDR1 LNHDA and CDR2 SQIVND (reference sequence). The chain's CDR3 is CASSWGGNEQFF. DNA of the CDR3: TGTGCCAGCAGCTGGGGGGGGAATGAGCAGTTCTTC.

J is TRBJ1-1 and V is TRBV4-3; D possibly corresponds to TRBD1 (5 bases). The V and J ends lost 3 bases and 1 base respectively, with 9 bases between them. The CDR3 spans 14 residues. Germline loops: CDR1 LGHNA, CDR2 YSLEER. The CDR3 loop is CASSQGLRNTEAFF. In DNA form, the CDR3 reads TGCGCCAGCAGCCAGGGACTCCGGAACACTGAAGCTTTCTTT.

The CDR3 region has the DNA TGTGCCAGCAGCGGCCGGGACAGTCGGGGCTACACCTTC. This encodes CASSGRDSRGYTF. The chain has TRBV9 and TRBJ1-2, with 7 bases matching TRBD1. The germline CDR1 and CDR2 sequences are SGDLS and YYNGEE. J lost 8 bases, V lost 3 bases, and 7 bases had no gene match. The CDR3 length is 13 residues.

This clone was seen only once. The chain uses TRBV14 and TRBJ1-2; D might be TRBD1 (5 bases). V was pared by 1 base and J by 4 bases, with 7 bases between. Germline values: CDR1 SGHDN, CDR2 FVKESK. This CDR3 region has 13 residues. CDR3 sequence (DNA): TGTGCCAGCAGCCAAGGGGACTTCTATGGCTACACCTTC. The encoded protein is CASSQGDFYGYTF.

The gene calls are TRBV19 and TRBJ1-5, with D tentatively TRBD1 (5 bases). CDR3 size: 18 residues. The germline V gene encodes CDR1 LNHDA and CDR2 SQIVND (reference sequence). In nucleotides, the CDR3 is TGTGCTCGTATCGGGCAGGGTCTGCGGGAATATAGCAATCAGCCCCAGCATTTT. Its translation is CARIGQGLREYSNQPQHF.